The present TCR beta chain was sequenced within a study of shared clonotypes between healthy human individuals (dated by TCRdb to 2018 to 2021). Notes on the research overall: A few men and a couple of women, aged 18 to 49 years, made up the cohort. Between about 0.8 and 9.5 billion PBMCs per donor were obtained by leukapheresis. To increase sequencing depth and limit assay-specific biases, TCR repertoire library preparation and sequencing were carried out by different laboratories using diverse techniques. Blood TCR repertoires of roughly five healthy adults were deeply sequenced to estimate repertoire size and the extent of clonotype sharing between individuals. Results and caveats for the whole study, not just this receptor: The genetic and exposure-history diversity represented was limited by the small number of donors. Based on pairwise subsampling, the degree of clonotype sharing among donors was expected to be affected by sequencing depth. Only blood was sampled, and tissue TCR repertoires likely differ from those in blood.

Concerning this clone: Its binding antigen is unknown. Qualities for individual bases were not recorded, and no much larger clone is one base off.

The CDR3 goes from the cysteine to the phenylalanine over 13 residues. The read is trimmed to its CDR3 DNA, 39 bases read in frame from base 1. The germline V gene gives CDR1 as SNHLY and CDR2 as FYNNEI. Trimming takes 5 bases from V and 5 bases from J, and the germline ends sit 10 bases apart. The donors were healthy, HIV-negative adults who had no recently reported acute infections or vaccinations. Every donor was a Caucasian adult living in Nashville, Tennessee, USA. For unsorted samples, 85 million to 100 million PBMCs were counted, and genomic DNA was extracted using the QIAamp DNA Blood Mini kit. Blood was obtained by leukapheresis, after which PBMCs were separated by Ficoll-Histopaque density gradient centrifugation and cryopreserved in liquid nitrogen vapor phase. Using the deep immunoSEQ assay, multiplex PCR amplified TCR CDR3 regions from genomic DNA. Extracted genomic DNA from each cell subset was spread evenly across all wells of several immunoSEQ 96-well plates, with each plate serving as a replicate. For unsorted PBMC, each replicate PCR was loaded with approximately 330 ng genomic DNA, equivalent to tens of thousands of T cell genomes. Unsorted PBMC genomic DNA was sequenced across ten immunoSEQ deep assay plates. Purified libraries were measured with a Qubit 3.0 fluorometer, size-checked on a Bioanalyzer 2100, and measured again with the KAPA Library Quantification kit. A separate single-read 150-cycle Illumina NextSeq 550 flow cell was used to sequence each immunoSEQ 96-well plate. Per the authors' processing: Because the immunoSEQ output included only junctional sequences and no quality scores, the filtering could not be the same as the filtering used for full-length reads. To assign V/J genes and CDR3, sequences were annotated against IMGT germline references using PyIR, a Python wrapper for IgBLAST v1.9. Reads were removed for weak V/J assignments (E-value above 1e-6), missing CDR3, stop codons, out-of-frame junctions, or ambiguous translated residues. A V3J clonotype was defined by an identical inferred V gene, J gene, and CDR3 amino acid sequence. Percentage overlap between repertoires was computed as shared unique clonotypes divided by the size of the smaller repertoire. Three approaches were used to assess repertoire richness: RTK rarefaction, the Chao1 estimator, and Recon v2.1 estimates of unobserved clonotypes. Drawn from immuneACCESS, this table holds only the in-frame rearrangements with V and J called that TCRdb kept. Clones are partly lost; checked studies trace under half to an unresolved V gene and leave the rest unexplained. That table is the source of V, J and clone size, and D and trimming were worked out from the DNA. In this sample the table shows fewer than 650,000 clones, around 81% of which occur a single time. About 12% of the sample is taken by the ten largest.

Sequences were obtained from PBMCs. Rearrangement joined TRBV2 to TRBJ1-5, with the D gene call left open. This clonotype was sampled from a woman aged 40 to 50 in good health. Some clones in this sample may be carry-over from other donors' samples. The CDR3 protein sequence reads: CASSYSSYQPQHF. The DNA sequence follows: TGTGCCAGCAGTTACAGTTCCTATCAGCCCCAGCATTTT. This CDR3, with the reference TRBV2 and TRBJ1-5 proteins standing in past its ends, gives the full variable domain EPEVTQTPSHQVTQMGQEVILRCVPISNHLYFYWYRQILGQKVEFLVSFYNNEISEKSEIFDDQFSVERPDGSNFTLKIRSTKLEDSAMYFCASSYSSYQPQHFGDGTRLSIL.